These 5 T cell receptor beta chains came from one sample sequenced in a study of T cell repertoires in cytomegalovirus infection. TCRdb analysed the reads with MiXCR anew, one entry per CDR3 protein. The sample comprises over 150,000 distinct CDR3 sequences, roughly a sixth of which are singletons, and roughly a quarter rests with the top ten. What was sequenced was CD8+ T cells from PBMCs. The receptors come from a human donor in good health (CMV status not recorded). Some clones in this sample may be carry-over from other donors' samples.

This clonotype was seen a few times. V and J are TRBV6-2 or TRBV6-3 and TRBJ2-7; unclear D gene. V shed 6 bases and J shed 6 bases, with 9 bases lying between them. The germline V gene has CDR1 MNHEY and CDR2 SVGEGT. This CDR3 comprises 11 residues. CDR3 sequence: CASRTHREQYF. The CDR3 DNA is TGTGCCAGCAGAACCCACCGCGAGCAGTACTTC.

A few counts support this clonotype. The chain employs TRBV11-2 and TRBJ2-1; D not resolved. The CDR3 is 13 amino acids. Trimming removed 1 base from V and 9 bases from J, with 10 bases in between. CDR1 and CDR2 from the germline V gene are SGHAT and FQNNGV. The CDR3 nucleotides are TGTGCCAGCAGCTTAGTGACCCACCCTGAGCAGTTCTTC. It is translated as CASSLVTHPEQFF.

The chain carries TRBV7-9 and TRBJ2-5; tentatively, D is TRBD2 (6 bases). The ends were cut back, 4 bases at V and 5 bases at J, with 17 bases in the middle. The germline V gene has CDR1 SEHNR and CDR2 FQNEAQ (reference sequence). The CDR3 totals 15 residues. CDR3 bases: TGTGCCAGCAGCTCCTACTCCCCCCGGGAGGAGACCCAGTACTTC. Translation: CASSSYSPREETQYF.

The genes are TRBV20-1 and TRBJ1-2; 10 bases are a match to TRBD1. The CDR3 is 17 amino acids. The V gene's germline CDR1 is DFQATT and CDR2 SNEGSKA (reference sequence). After removal of 0 bases from V and 0 bases from J, the junction contained 7 bases not matched to a gene. The CDR3 DNA reads as TGCAGTGCTAGAGATCTGGAGGGACAGGGGACTAACTATGGCTACACCTTC. Its protein is CSARDLEGQGTNYGYTF.

V gene TRBV20-1 combines with J gene TRBJ2-1, with TRBD1 matching 9 bases. CDR1 and CDR2 (germline): DFQATT, SNEGSKA (reference sequence). With 6 bases clipped from V and 8 bases from J, the junction kept 8 bases outside the gene matches. The CDR3 totals 13 residues. The CDR3 spells CSALDRGGDEQFF. DNA of the CDR3: TGCAGTGCCCTGGACAGGGGTGGGGATGAGCAGTTCTTC.